A selection of T cell receptor beta chains follows, all from one sample in a study of identical twins. MiXCR, run by TCRdb on the 5' RACE reads, gives a single entry per CDR3 protein. The sample comprises 450,000 to 650,000 distinct CDR3 sequences, more than 9% of which are singletons, and around 3% rests with the top ten. These same data were also listed under a study on yellow fever vaccine responses in identical twins.

Material for sequencing was PBMCs. Receptors were obtained from a woman aged 18-29 years in good health. Both conserved end residues are part of each CDR3. D genes are given only for firm matches. Not every row has a clone size; where given, it reads once, few, many or a size class.

CDR3nt: TGTGCCAGCACTCAAGACGCGGAGACCCAGTACTTC; CDR3aa: CASTQDAETQYF; d_gene: -; abundance: few; j_gene: TRBJ2-5; v_gene: TRBV12-3/TRBV12-4
CDR3nt: TGTGCCAGCAGCCAGACCGGGACAGGGCTAGATGAGCAGTACTTC; CDR3aa: CASSQTGTGLDEQYF; d_gene: TRBD1; abundance: many; j_gene: TRBJ2-7; v_gene: TRBV14
CDR3nt: TGTGCCAGCAGCCTTAGTTGGCGGGATCTCGACAATGAGCAGTTCTTC; CDR3aa: CASSLSWRDLDNEQFF; d_gene: -; abundance: many; j_gene: TRBJ2-1; v_gene: TRBV11-2
CDR3nt: TGTGCCAGCGGGAGTGGGGGGGCCTATGAGCAGTTCTTC; CDR3aa: CASGSGGAYEQFF; d_gene: -; abundance: few; j_gene: TRBJ2-1; v_gene: TRBV11-2
CDR3nt: TGTGCCAGCAGACCGGGACTAGCAGGGGGAGAGACCCAGTACTTC; CDR3aa: CASRPGLAGGETQYF; d_gene: TRBD2; abundance: many; j_gene: TRBJ2-5; v_gene: TRBV28
CDR3nt: TGTGCCAGCAGTTTTCGAACGTTATCTACGGGAGGGTCCACCGGGGAGCTGTTTTTT; CDR3aa: CASSFRTLSTGGSTGELFF; d_gene: TRBD2; abundance: few; j_gene: TRBJ2-2; v_gene: TRBV28
CDR3nt: TGTGCCACCAGCCTCCCAGAGTGGAGGACAGGGTTTAAGAACACTGAAGCTTTCTTT; CDR3aa: CATSLPEWRTGFKNTEAFF; d_gene: TRBD1; abundance: -; j_gene: TRBJ1-1; v_gene: TRBV15
CDR3nt: TGTGCCAGCAGCTTAGTGGAATCCTACGAGCAGTACTTC; CDR3aa: CASSLVESYEQYF; d_gene: -; abundance: -; j_gene: TRBJ2-7; v_gene: TRBV7-2
CDR3nt: TGTGCCAGCAGCCTCATGACTCTAGCGGGAGGGCCCCACGAGCAGTACTTC; CDR3aa: CASSLMTLAGGPHEQYF; d_gene: TRBD2; abundance: few; j_gene: TRBJ2-7; v_gene: TRBV3-1
CDR3nt: TGTGCCAGCAGCTCCATCGGCGGGGGGGCGGGCGAGCAGTACTTC; CDR3aa: CASSSIGGGAGEQYF; d_gene: TRBD2; abundance: -; j_gene: TRBJ2-7; v_gene: TRBV7-8
CDR3nt: TGTGCCAGCAGCTTTCGGACTAGCGGGAGGGCCTTCACCGGGGAGCTGTTTTTT; CDR3aa: CASSFRTSGRAFTGELFF; d_gene: TRBD2; abundance: few; j_gene: TRBJ2-2; v_gene: TRBV5-6
CDR3nt: TGTGCCAGCAGCTTCAACTCACTCCAGTACTTC; CDR3aa: CASSFNSLQYF; d_gene: -; abundance: -; j_gene: TRBJ2-5; v_gene: TRBV11-2
CDR3nt: TGTGCCAGCAGTTATATCAACACAGATACGCAGTATTTT; CDR3aa: CASSYINTDTQYF; d_gene: -; abundance: few; j_gene: TRBJ2-3; v_gene: TRBV27
CDR3nt: TGTGCCAGCAGCCCCGGGACTAGCGGGAGACCGACAGATACGCAGTATTTT; CDR3aa: CASSPGTSGRPTDTQYF; d_gene: TRBD2; abundance: many; j_gene: TRBJ2-3; v_gene: TRBV12-3/TRBV12-4
CDR3nt: TGCGCCAGCAGCCAAGCTCTTTATTTCGGGACAGGGGTCTCAAACTATGGCTACACCTTC; CDR3aa: CASSQALYFGTGVSNYGYTF; d_gene: TRBD1; abundance: many; j_gene: TRBJ1-2; v_gene: TRBV4-3
CDR3nt: TGCGCCAGCAGAGATGGACGGACATGGACTGAAGCTTTCTTT; CDR3aa: CASRDGRTWTEAFF; d_gene: -; abundance: -; j_gene: TRBJ1-1; v_gene: TRBV10-2
CDR3nt: TGTGCCAGCAGCTTACTTCATAGCGGGGACGCGGGCGGGGAGCTGTTTTTT; CDR3aa: CASSLLHSGDAGGELFF; d_gene: TRBD2; abundance: -; j_gene: TRBJ2-2; v_gene: TRBV11-2
CDR3nt: TGTGCCAGCAGGGACGGCTCAAACGGCTACACCTTC; CDR3aa: CASRDGSNGYTF; d_gene: -; abundance: -; j_gene: TRBJ1-2; v_gene: TRBV6-2/TRBV6-3
CDR3nt: TGTGCCAGCAGTGGAGGACAGGGGGACCAAAGCACAGATACGCAGTATTTT; CDR3aa: CASSGGQGDQSTDTQYF; d_gene: TRBD1; abundance: -; j_gene: TRBJ2-3; v_gene: TRBV2
CDR3nt: TGTGCCAGCGGGCACTATGAAGCTTTCTTT; CDR3aa: CASGHYEAFF; d_gene: -; abundance: -; j_gene: TRBJ1-1; v_gene: TRBV6-6
CDR3nt: TGCAGTGCTAGTGGAGACCGGGACAGGAACAATGAGCAGTTCTTC; CDR3aa: CSASGDRDRNNEQFF; d_gene: TRBD1; abundance: -; j_gene: TRBJ2-1; v_gene: TRBV20-1
CDR3nt: TGCGCCAGCAGCTTCCGGGGTCTCCTGGAGACCCAGTACTTC; CDR3aa: CASSFRGLLETQYF; d_gene: -; abundance: few; j_gene: TRBJ2-5; v_gene: TRBV5-1
CDR3nt: TGTGCCAGCAGTTACTCCCGACCCCAGGGAGCCTACGAGCAGTACTTC; CDR3aa: CASSYSRPQGAYEQYF; d_gene: -; abundance: few; j_gene: TRBJ2-7; v_gene: TRBV6-2/TRBV6-3
CDR3nt: TGTGCCAGCAGCGGATATACGGGGCTGGGGAACACCGGGGAGCTGTTTTTT; CDR3aa: CASSGYTGLGNTGELFF; d_gene: -; abundance: many; j_gene: TRBJ2-2; v_gene: TRBV7-9
CDR3nt: TGTGCCAGCAGTTACATTGCGGGACATGATGAAAAACTGTTTTTT; CDR3aa: CASSYIAGHDEKLFF; d_gene: -; abundance: many; j_gene: TRBJ1-4; v_gene: TRBV12-3/TRBV12-4
CDR3nt: TGTGCCAGCAGGGGGGGACTCAACACTGAAGCTTTCTTT; CDR3aa: CASRGGLNTEAFF; d_gene: -; abundance: -; j_gene: TRBJ1-1; v_gene: TRBV12-3/TRBV12-4
CDR3nt: TGTGCCAGCAGGGTCCGCACAGATACGCAGTATTTT; CDR3aa: CASRVRTDTQYF; d_gene: -; abundance: few; j_gene: TRBJ2-3; v_gene: TRBV28
CDR3nt: TGCAGTGCTAGAGGAGCCAGCGAACAAGAGACCCAGTACTTC; CDR3aa: CSARGASEQETQYF; d_gene: -; abundance: few; j_gene: TRBJ2-5; v_gene: TRBV20-1
CDR3nt: TGCGCCAGCAGCCAAGGTTATGGGAGCGGCCCCTACAATGAGCAGTTCTTC; CDR3aa: CASSQGYGSGPYNEQFF; d_gene: -; abundance: -; j_gene: TRBJ2-1; v_gene: TRBV4-1
CDR3nt: TGCGCCAGCAAAAAACAGGAAACAGATACGCAGTATTTT; CDR3aa: CASKKQETDTQYF; d_gene: -; abundance: many; j_gene: TRBJ2-3; v_gene: TRBV5-1
CDR3nt: TGTGCCAGCAGCGTAGGTTTGGGGACAGGGGTAAACAATGAGCAGTTCTTC; CDR3aa: CASSVGLGTGVNNEQFF; d_gene: TRBD1; abundance: -; j_gene: TRBJ2-1; v_gene: TRBV9
CDR3nt: TGTGCCAGCAGCGCCACAACCGGGACCATAAAAGAGACCCAGTACTTC; CDR3aa: CASSATTGTIKETQYF; d_gene: -; abundance: -; j_gene: TRBJ2-5; v_gene: TRBV7-2
CDR3nt: TGTGCCAGCAACCTAGGACTAGCGGGTGACGAGCAGTACTTC; CDR3aa: CASNLGLAGDEQYF; d_gene: TRBD2; abundance: -; j_gene: TRBJ2-7; v_gene: TRBV2
CDR3nt: TGTGCCACCAGTGATTCGGGACAGGGTACCTACGAGCAGTACTTC; CDR3aa: CATSDSGQGTYEQYF; d_gene: TRBD1; abundance: few; j_gene: TRBJ2-7; v_gene: TRBV24-1
CDR3nt: TGTGCCAGCAGCCCAGCTAGCGGGAGTGCGAGGGAGCAGTACTTC; CDR3aa: CASSPASGSAREQYF; d_gene: TRBD2; abundance: -; j_gene: TRBJ2-7; v_gene: TRBV7-2
CDR3nt: TGCGCCAGCAGCCAAGTCGCCGCCCCCGGGAACACCGGGGAGCTGTTTTTT; CDR3aa: CASSQVAAPGNTGELFF; d_gene: -; abundance: few; j_gene: TRBJ2-2; v_gene: TRBV4-1
CDR3nt: TGTGCCAGCAGTGTCCCCCAGGACAATGAGCAGTTCTTC; CDR3aa: CASSVPQDNEQFF; d_gene: -; abundance: few; j_gene: TRBJ2-1; v_gene: TRBV2
CDR3nt: TGTGCCAGCAGTTTTGGTCTAGCGAACTACGAGCAGTACTTC; CDR3aa: CASSFGLANYEQYF; d_gene: -; abundance: few; j_gene: TRBJ2-7; v_gene: TRBV27
CDR3nt: TGCGCCAGCAGCTCCCCGGGACGGAGCAATGAGCAGTTCTTC; CDR3aa: CASSSPGRSNEQFF; d_gene: -; abundance: -; j_gene: TRBJ2-1; v_gene: TRBV5-1
CDR3nt: TGTGCCAGCAGCCCGGGGTCCCGGGCGGGAGAGCAGTACTTC; CDR3aa: CASSPGSRAGEQYF; d_gene: -; abundance: -; j_gene: TRBJ2-7; v_gene: TRBV25-1
CDR3nt: TGTGCCAGCTCCTGGACAGGACAAGAGACCCAGTACTTC; CDR3aa: CASSWTGQETQYF; d_gene: TRBD1; abundance: many; j_gene: TRBJ2-5; v_gene: TRBV18
CDR3nt: TGTGCCAGCAGTTACCCACAGGAGCAGTTCTTC; CDR3aa: CASSYPQEQFF; d_gene: -; abundance: few; j_gene: TRBJ2-1; v_gene: TRBV6-6
CDR3nt: TGTGCCAGCACCGTGAAAAACGACGTTACAGATACGCAGTATTTT; CDR3aa: CASTVKNDVTDTQYF; d_gene: -; abundance: many; j_gene: TRBJ2-3; v_gene: TRBV12-3/TRBV12-4
CDR3nt: TGCAGTGCTAGGGAACCCCAGGCTAGCGGGGTTTACCTTAGCACAGATACGCAGTATTTT; CDR3aa: CSAREPQASGVYLSTDTQYF; d_gene: TRBD2; abundance: -; j_gene: TRBJ2-3; v_gene: TRBV20-1
CDR3nt: TGTGCCTGGAGCCGACTAGACCCCATTCTGTTCTTC; CDR3aa: CAWSRLDPILFF; d_gene: -; abundance: few; j_gene: TRBJ2-1; v_gene: TRBV30
CDR3nt: TGTGCCAGCAGCCCCAATGGGACCCAGTACTTC; CDR3aa: CASSPNGTQYF; d_gene: -; abundance: -; j_gene: TRBJ2-5; v_gene: TRBV3-1
CDR3nt: TGTGCCAGCAGAACCCGGGGGGGGACGAACACTGAAGCTTTCTTT; CDR3aa: CASRTRGGTNTEAFF; d_gene: -; abundance: many; j_gene: TRBJ1-1; v_gene: TRBV27
CDR3nt: TGTGCCAGCAGCTTACGACAGACGAACATTCAGTACTTC; CDR3aa: CASSLRQTNIQYF; d_gene: -; abundance: few; j_gene: TRBJ2-4; v_gene: TRBV13
CDR3nt: TGTGCCAGCAGTTTAAGGGGGGGCCCAGATACGCAGTATTTT; CDR3aa: CASSLRGGPDTQYF; d_gene: -; abundance: many; j_gene: TRBJ2-3; v_gene: TRBV28
CDR3nt: TGTGCCAGCACCCCGACCCCTAAATCGGACAGGGAGACCTACGAGCAGTACTTC; CDR3aa: CASTPTPKSDRETYEQYF; d_gene: TRBD1; abundance: few; j_gene: TRBJ2-7; v_gene: TRBV12-3/TRBV12-4
CDR3nt: TGTGCCAGCACCGGGGCGTCCTACGAGCAGTACTTC; CDR3aa: CASTGASYEQYF; d_gene: -; abundance: -; j_gene: TRBJ2-7; v_gene: TRBV6-2/TRBV6-3
CDR3nt: TGTGCCAGCAGGAGCAGGGAGGAAGAGACCCAGTACTTC; CDR3aa: CASRSREEETQYF; d_gene: -; abundance: few; j_gene: TRBJ2-5; v_gene: TRBV7-2
CDR3nt: TGTGCCAGCAGCCCTCGGGGGACTAGCGGGAACGAGCAGTACTTC; CDR3aa: CASSPRGTSGNEQYF; d_gene: TRBD2; abundance: few; j_gene: TRBJ2-7; v_gene: TRBV7-9
CDR3nt: TGTGCCAGCAGCACCGGACAGGCAAACACTGAAGCTTTCTTT; CDR3aa: CASSTGQANTEAFF; d_gene: TRBD1; abundance: many; j_gene: TRBJ1-1; v_gene: TRBV5-6
CDR3nt: TGTGCCAGTAGCAACCGGGACGGTTCCTACGAGCAGTACTTC; CDR3aa: CASSNRDGSYEQYF; d_gene: -; abundance: many; j_gene: TRBJ2-7; v_gene: TRBV19
CDR3nt: TGCGCCAGCAGCATGGACAGGGGCTACGAGCAGTACTTC; CDR3aa: CASSMDRGYEQYF; d_gene: TRBD1; abundance: many; j_gene: TRBJ2-7; v_gene: TRBV5-1